One sample yielded the 3 T cell receptor beta chains listed below, sequenced in a study of read filtering for tumor transcriptome and immune sequencing. From approximately 430 ng of RNA, a library with molecular barcoded alpha/delta and beta/gamma adaptors was made. TCRdb analysed the reads with MiXCR anew, one entry per CDR3 protein. The sample lists over 50,000 distinct CDR3 sequences, roughly 19% seen once, with about an eighth in the top ten. Sample: a population of CD138-negative cells sorted from bone marrow. These receptors all come from a donor aged 40 or over with multiple myeloma.

In its sample, this clonotype was seen a few times. The J gene is TRBJ2-5, the V gene TRBV3-1; D not resolved. Germline V gene lookup returns CDR1 LGHDT and CDR2 YNNKEL (reference sequence). Trimming removed 1 base at V and 4 bases at J, with 13 bases between. This CDR3 is built from 15 residues. The CDR3 reads CASSQGSSVAETQYF. Written as DNA, the CDR3 is TGTGCCAGCAGCCAAGGTAGTTCTGTAGCAGAGACCCAGTACTTC.

This clonotype was counted a single time. V usage is TRBV15 and J usage is TRBJ2-4, with TRBD2 as a possible D gene (7 bases). V was shortened by 5 bases and J by 9 bases, with 26 bases between the two germline ends. This CDR3 spans 17 amino acids. Per germline, CDR1 LNHNV and CDR2 YYDKDF (reference sequence). The CDR3 coding sequence is TGTGCCACCAGCCCCCGGCACCCGGGGGGCCAATTAAGCATTCAGTACTTC. Protein sequence: CATSPRHPGGQLSIQYF.

This clonotype was seen ten or more times. The chain recombines TRBV29-1 with TRBJ2-7; no clear D. The CDR3 contains 11 residues. Germline V gene lookup returns CDR1 SQVTM and CDR2 ANQGSEA. V gave up 4 bases and J gave up 7 bases, with 11 bases separating them. CDR3 amino acids: CSVAIYGEQYF. CDR3 coding DNA: TGCAGCGTTGCAATCTACGGGGAGCAGTACTTC.